Following are 28 T cell receptor beta chains from one sample sequenced in a study of control samples from healthy donors and cancer patients. TCRdb's copy holds only in-frame clones and misses some; the assay was immunoSEQ multiplex PCR. This sample has 150,000 to 200,000 clones, with approximately 94% found just once. Material: blood. Receptors were obtained from a man aged 25 to 45 in good health.

This chain uses TRBV29-1 with TRBJ2-7; TRBD1 matches at 10 bases. Germline assignment: CDR1 SQVTM and CDR2 ANQGSEA. V trimming: 3 bases; J trimming: 7 bases; junction bases outside the gene matches: 6. This CDR3 spans 13 amino acids. DNA for the CDR3: TGCAGCGTTGATGTGACAGGGGGCAGGGAGCAGTACTTC. Protein sequence: CSVDVTGGREQYF.

The chain uses TRBV7-2 and TRBJ1-3; D not certain. Germline V gene data show CDR1 as SGHTA and CDR2 as FQGNSA. The CDR3 has 14 amino acids. Between the trimmed V and J ends, which lost 5 bases and 0 bases, there was a span of 8 bases. CDR3 amino acids: CASSRRSSGNTIYF. The CDR3 bases are TGTGCCAGCAGCAGACGTAGCTCTGGAAACACCATATATTTT.

The genes are TRBV5-1 and TRBJ1-6; a weak D match, TRBD1 (5 bases). There are 23 residues in the CDR3. Germline CDR1 and CDR2: SGHRS and YFSETQ. The V end lost 0 bases, the J end lost 0 bases, and 28 bases lay between the germline ends. In DNA, the CDR3 is TGCGCCAGCAGCTTGGGGGGGGGAGCCCCGCGGGACGGAAAGACCTCCTATAATTCACCCCTCCACTTT. It yields the protein CASSLGGGAPRDGKTSYNSPLHF.

This CDR3 reads CASSLGLLAGLETQYF. The DNA for the CDR3 is TGTGCCAGCAGCTTAGGGTTACTAGCCGGGTTGGAGACCCAGTACTTC. The rearrangement joins TRBV11-2 to TRBJ2-5; tentatively, D is TRBD2 (6 bases). The V end lost 1 base, the J end lost 5 bases, and 17 bases lay between the germline ends. CDR3 length: 16 amino acids. CDR1 and CDR2 from the germline V gene are SGHAT and FQNNGV. The full variable domain, its missing parts supplied by reference TRBV11-2 and TRBJ2-5, is EAGVAQSPRYKIIEKRQSVAFWCNPISGHATLYWYQQILGQGPKLLIQFQNNGVVDDSQLPKDRFSAERLKGVDSTLKIQPAKLEDSAVYLCASSLGLLAGLETQYFGPGTRLLVL.

J is TRBJ1-6 and V is TRBV2, with TRBD1 identical over 7 bases. CDR1 and CDR2 from the germline V gene are SNHLY and FYNNEI. Trimming cost V 6 bases and J 15 bases; bases outside gene matches: 14. This CDR3 is 14 amino acids long. The CDR3: CASSQGEAGQLLHF. As DNA, the CDR3 is TGTGCCAGCAGCCAGGGGGAGGCGGGCCAACTCCTCCACTTT.

The J gene is TRBJ1-2, the V gene TRBV6-4; D is undetermined. The CDR3 is 15 residues long. Trimming removed 5 bases at V and 8 bases at J, with 21 bases between. Looked up from germline, CDR1 is MRHNA and CDR2 is SNTAGT. This CDR3 reads CASSQPTDLKAGYTF. The CDR3 DNA reads TGTGCCAGCAGTCAACCAACGGACCTAAAAGCGGGCTACACCTTC.

The chain combines TRBV9 with TRBJ2-7, with TRBD2 matching 8 bases. The CDR3 sequence is 14 residues long. J was trimmed by 2 bases and V by 3 bases; bases with no gene match: 4. Germline V gives CDR1 SGDLS, CDR2 YYNGEE. The CDR3 region has the DNA TGTGCCAGCAGCGCTTTAGCGGGACCCTACGAGCAGTACTTC. This encodes CASSALAGPYEQYF.

The chain is built from TRBV5-1 and TRBJ2-1; D ambiguous. The CDR3 length is 14 residues. Trimming left V 0 bases short and J 5 bases short, with 9 bases between. Germline CDR1 reads SGHRS; CDR2 reads YFSETQ. The CDR3 spells CASSLDNVNNEQFF. The CDR3 DNA is TGCGCCAGCAGCTTGGACAATGTTAACAATGAGCAGTTCTTC.

This clone was seen just once. The chain employs TRBV30 and TRBJ2-7; no clear D. V was trimmed by 2 bases and J by 4 bases, leaving 9 bases between them. The CDR3 is made up of 12 amino acids. The germline gives CDR1 GTSNPN, CDR2 SVGIG (reference sequence). This CDR3 is CAWSPGPYEQYF. The CDR3 DNA follows: TGTGCCTGGAGTCCCGGACCTTACGAGCAGTACTTC. Based on the CDR3 plus reference TRBV30 and TRBJ2-7, the full variable domain is SQTIHQWPATLVQPVGSPLSLECTVEGTSNPNLYWYRQAAGRGLQLLFYSVGIGQISSEVPQNLSASRPQDRQFILSSKKLLLSDSGFYLCAWSPGPYEQYFGPGTRLTVT.

This clone came up once. The chain is built from TRBV7-2 and TRBJ1-4; maybe TRBD1 (6 bases). Germline values: CDR1 SGHTA, CDR2 FQGNSA. The CDR3 consists of 16 residues. With 2 bases removed from V and 4 bases from J, the gap between germline ends came to 14 bases. The CDR3 DNA reads as TGTGCCAGCAGCTTATTTGGGGGGGCCGGTAATGAAAAACTGTTTTTT. Its translation is CASSLFGGAGNEKLFF.

V gene TRBV6-1 combines with J gene TRBJ2-2; 10 bases fit TRBD1. The germline V gene has CDR1 MNHNS and CDR2 SASEGT. J lost 4 bases, V lost 4 bases, and 6 bases had no gene match. The CDR3 consists of 16 residues. CDR3 coding DNA: TGTGCCAGCAGTGCTCGACAGGGGGCCAGCACCGGGGAGCTGTTTTTT. It translates to CASSARQGASTGELFF.

This sequence joins TRBV28 and TRBJ2-7; TRBD1 matches at 7 bases. The V segment lost 5 bases and the J segment 0 bases; nucleotides outside the gene matches: 10. CDR1 and CDR2 (germline): MDHEN, SYDVKM. This CDR3 has 16 residues. The CDR3: CASSPTGNRGSYEQYF. The CDR3 DNA sequence: TGTGCCAGCAGTCCCACGGGGAACAGGGGCTCCTACGAGCAGTACTTC.

CDR3 protein: CASSPVSDSGANVLTF. DNA of the CDR3: TGTGCCAGCAGCCCCGTTAGCGACTCTGGGGCCAACGTCCTGACTTTC. This sequence joins TRBV5-4 and TRBJ2-6; tentatively, D is TRBD2 (5 bases). Germline V gene sequence: CDR1 SGHNT, CDR2 YYREEE (reference sequence). This CDR3 comprises 16 residues. Trimming pared 4 bases from V and 0 bases from J, leaving 11 bases between. The full variable domain, rest sourced from reference TRBV5-4 and TRBJ2-6, is ETGVTQSPTHLIKTRGQQVTLRCSSQSGHNTVSWYQQALGQGPQFIFQYYREEENGRGNFPPRFSGLQFPNYSSELNVNALELDDSALYLCASSPVSDSGANVLTFGAGSRLTVL.

This clone was recorded only once. J is TRBJ2-5 and V is TRBV6-5; 9 nucleotides align to TRBD2. The J segment lost 2 bases and the V segment lost 6 bases, leaving 7 bases of the junction unmatched. CDR3 size: 15 residues. Germline CDR1 and CDR2: MNHEY and SVGAGI. The CDR3 nucleotides read TGTGCCAGCAGCGCCTTGCGGGGGGGGCAAGAGACCCAGTACTTC. It is translated as CASSALRGGQETQYF.

V and J are TRBV28 and TRBJ2-7; D unresolved. Germline V lookup: CDR1 MDHEN, CDR2 SYDVKM. The CDR3 loop spans 13 amino acids. V was clipped by 5 bases and J by 3 bases, with 11 bases between them. CDR3 region: CASSRPGRYEQYF. The CDR3 coding sequence is TGTGCCAGCAGTCGACCCGGACGCTACGAGCAGTACTTC.

V and J are TRBV27 and TRBJ2-1; TRBD2 agrees at 8 bases. The CDR3 has 15 amino acids. Germline assignment: CDR1 MNHEY and CDR2 SMNVEV (reference sequence). The J segment lost 8 bases and the V segment lost 4 bases, leaving 10 bases of the junction unmatched. CDR3 region: CASSYAGGLRHEQFF. The CDR3 nucleotides read TGTGCCAGCAGTTACGCGGGGGGTCTTCGGCATGAGCAGTTCTTC.

The genes are TRBV27 and TRBJ2-7; 7 bases line up with TRBD1. The CDR3 is 14 residues long. V lost 4 bases to trimming and J lost 4 bases; unmatched junction nucleotides: 7. The germline gives CDR1 MNHEY, CDR2 SMNVEV (reference sequence). The CDR3 bases are TGTGCCAGCAGTTCGACAGGGATGAGGTACGAGCAGTACTTC. Translation: CASSSTGMRYEQYF.

V gene TRBV30 combines with J gene TRBJ2-5; 7 positions match TRBD1. The CDR3 length is 11 residues. V gave up 7 bases and J gave up 2 bases; unmatched junction bases: 1. Germline V gives CDR1 GTSNPN, CDR2 SVGIG (reference sequence). In nucleotides, the CDR3 is TGTGCCTCCAGGGGGCAAGAGACCCAGTACTTC. Translated: CASRGQETQYF. Filled out from reference TRBV30 and TRBJ2-5, the complete variable domain reads SQTIHQWPATLVQPVGSPLSLECTVEGTSNPNLYWYRQAAGRGLQLLFYSVGIGQISSEVPQNLSASRPQDRQFILSSKKLLLSDSGFYLCASRGQETQYFGPGTRLLVL.

V and J are TRBV3-1 (or the pseudogene TRBV3-2) and TRBJ1-3; D might be TRBD1 (5 bases). CDR3 length: 16 amino acids. V was clipped by 5 bases and J by 2 bases, with 16 bases between them. Looked up from germline, CDR1 is LGHDT and CDR2 is YNNKEL (reference sequence). This chain's CDR3 is CASSDRDSGPGNTIYF. The CDR3 DNA reads as TGTGCCAGCAGCGACCGGGACTCCGGGCCTGGAAACACCATATATTTT.

The chain has TRBV5-1 and TRBJ2-1; 8 positions agree with TRBD1. Trimming removed 4 bases from V and 6 bases from J; junction bases left unmatched: 6. Germline CDR1 SGHRS, CDR2 YFSETQ. The CDR3 has 14 residues. CDR3 sequence reads: CASSDPQGGNEQFF. The CDR3 DNA reads as TGCGCCAGCAGCGACCCACAGGGGGGCAATGAGCAGTTCTTC.

The gene calls are TRBV10-3 and TRBJ2-5, with D possibly being TRBD1 or TRBD2 (5 bases each). The CDR3 extends over 15 amino acids. V lost 2 bases and J 1 base, leaving 11 bases between the germline ends. Germline V CDR1 and CDR2: ENHRY, SYGVKD. CDR3 amino acids: CAISEGPGTQETQYF. In DNA form, the CDR3 reads TGTGCCATCAGTGAGGGTCCCGGGACCCAAGAGACCCAGTACTTC.

CDR3 sequence (DNA): TGTGCCAGCAGCCCGGGGACAGGGGCTGCCGACTACACCTTC. It encodes CASSPGTGAADYTF. This chain links TRBV7-2 with TRBJ1-2, with TRBD1 identical over 10 bases. Germline V CDR1 and CDR2: SGHTA, FQGNSA. CDR3 size: 14 residues. J was trimmed by 10 bases and V by 5 bases; bases with no gene match: 10.

V and J are TRBV11-2 and TRBJ1-2; D is undetermined. V lost 1 base, J lost 2 bases, and 8 bases lay in between. Germline V CDR1 and CDR2: SGHAT, FQNNGV. The CDR3 has 14 residues. The chain's CDR3 is CASSLVGQNYGYTF. As DNA, the CDR3 is TGTGCCAGCAGCTTAGTAGGGCAGAACTATGGCTACACCTTC.

The chain is built from TRBV7-9 and TRBJ1-5, with D possibly matching TRBD1 (5 bases). Per the germline V gene, CDR1 is SEHNR and CDR2 is FQNEAQ (reference sequence). V shed 2 bases and J shed 0 bases, with 8 bases lying between them. CDR3 length: 15 residues. Here the CDR3 DNA reads TGTGCCAGCAGCTTAAAAGGGGATAGCAATCAGCCCCAGCATTTT. It translates to CASSLKGDSNQPQHF.

The J gene is TRBJ2-2, the V gene TRBV10-3; the match to TRBD2 covers 7 bases. The V gene's germline CDR1 is ENHRY and CDR2 SYGVKD. This CDR3 contains 15 residues. V lost 7 bases, J lost 3 bases, and 8 bases stayed unmatched. CDR3 sequence reads: CAIKEISGYTGELFF. Here the CDR3 DNA reads TGTGCCATCAAGGAAATTAGCGGGTACACCGGGGAGCTGTTTTTT.

This chain uses TRBV9 with TRBJ2-3; TRBD2 agrees at 7 bases. Unmatched junction bases numbered 7, after V lost 0 bases and J lost 9 bases. This CDR3 is 14 amino acids long. Germline lookup yields CDR1 SGDLS and CDR2 YYNGEE. The CDR3 spells CASSVVRDSGTQYF. CDR3 sequence (DNA): TGTGCCAGCAGCGTAGTGAGGGATAGCGGGACGCAGTATTTT.

The chain combines TRBV3-1 (or the pseudogene TRBV3-2) with TRBJ2-5; TRBD2 matches 12 bases. Unmatched junction bases numbered 11, after V lost 2 bases and J lost 13 bases. The CDR3 sequence is 15 residues long. Germline V lookup: CDR1 LGHDT, CDR2 YNNKEL (reference sequence). The CDR3 spells CASSQRLAGVTSPYF. The CDR3 DNA reads as TGTGCCAGCAGCCAAAGACTAGCGGGAGTTACCTCTCCGTACTTC.

The V gene is TRBV4-3, the J gene TRBJ2-2; D is possibly TRBD1 (5 bases). Germline lookup yields CDR1 LGHNA and CDR2 YSLEER. This CDR3 is built from 15 residues. The germline V and J ends were trimmed by 5 bases and 0 bases, with 10 bases remaining between them. Here the CDR3 DNA reads TGCGCCAGCAGCACAGGCTACACGAACACCGGGGAGCTGTTTTTT. Translated: CASSTGYTNTGELFF.